This entry lists 4 T cell receptor beta chains sequenced from one sample in a study of T-cell reconstitution after alpha-beta-depleted transplantation in children. Molecular barcoding with unique molecular identifiers was used for the TCRbeta library. TCRdb fed the PCR reads into MiXCR, producing one record per CDR3 protein. The table lists around 960,000 distinct CDR3 sequences, around 30% of them singletons. The input for sequencing was PBMCs, mostly from graft donor cells, taken 360 days after TCRalphabeta/CD19-depleted stem cell transplant. Receptors originate from a boy less than two years old who had a stem cell transplant for SCID, so the T cells may come from the graft donor.

This clonotype was picked up a small number of times. The chain carries TRBV25-1 and TRBJ2-1; 9 nucleotides line up with TRBD1. The CDR3 is 13 amino acids. V was clipped by 8 bases and J by 10 bases; unmatched bases: 9. Per germline, CDR1 MGHDK and CDR2 SYGVNS. CDR3 nucleotide sequence: TGTGCCAGCTTGGGACAGGGTAAGGGAGAGCAGTTCTTC. Its protein is CASLGQGKGEQFF.

This sequence joins TRBV12-3 or TRBV12-4 and TRBJ1-2; the D is unclear. The germline V and J ends were trimmed by 3 bases and 3 bases, with 11 bases remaining between them. This CDR3 is built from 14 residues. CDR3 in amino acids: CASSFWEPDYGYTF. In DNA form, the CDR3 reads TGTGCCAGCAGTTTTTGGGAGCCGGACTATGGCTACACCTTC.

This chain uses TRBV5-5 with TRBJ2-3; D may match TRBD1 or TRBD2 (5 bases each). The CDR3 has 17 amino acids. The germline CDR1 and CDR2 sequences are SGHKS and YYEKEE (reference sequence). Trimming pared 4 bases from V and 2 bases from J, leaving 20 bases between. The CDR3 spells CASSRRRDGANTDTQYF. The CDR3 nucleotides are TGTGCCAGCAGCCGGCGCAGGGACGGGGCCAACACAGATACGCAGTATTTT.

The chain joins TRBV20-1 to TRBJ1-1, with D perhaps matching TRBD1 (6 bases). This CDR3 comprises 13 residues. V lost 6 bases to trimming and J lost 6 bases, with 17 bases between them. Germline CDR1 is DFQATT and CDR2 is SNEGSKA (reference sequence). Here the CDR3 reads CSARPGGVAEAFF. The CDR3 nucleotides read TGCAGTGCCCGGCCCGGGGGCGTCGCTGAAGCTTTCTTT.